A single sample is the source of the 28 T cell receptor beta chains below, sequenced in a study of sequential checkpoint blockade in melanoma. Regarding treatment: randomized to nivolumab then ipilimumab (arm A) or the reverse (arm B). TCRdb's table, derived via immunoSEQ multiplex PCR, lists solely in-frame clones and lacks some. The data contain around 19,000 clones, 72% of them seen just once; the ten biggest clones take up about 19%. Sequences were derived from CD8+ T cells sorted from blood (inferred from file names), sampled from a patient given nivolumab and ipilimumab in sequence. These receptors were collected from a human donor with melanoma.

A few counts support this clone. The rearrangement links TRBV28 to TRBJ1-5, with D possibly TRBD1 on 5 matching bases. Trimming took off 6 bases at V and 7 bases at J, with 13 bases between the two ends. The V gene's germline CDR1 is MDHEN and CDR2 SYDVKM. The CDR3 runs to 13 residues. The CDR3 DNA reads TGTGCCAGCAGCTTGGGTCAGGGCCAGCCCCAGCATTTT. This sequence encodes CASSLGQGQPQHF.

The chain is built from TRBV14 and TRBJ1-1, with 7 nucleotides matching TRBD1. CDR1 SGHDN and CDR2 FVKESK come from the germline V gene. This CDR3 has 16 residues. The ends lost 4 bases at V and 1 base at J; junction bases unmatched: 9. Here the CDR3 reads CASSPLGGQWNTEAFF. DNA of the CDR3: TGTGCCAGCAGCCCTCTCGGGGGACAGTGGAACACTGAAGCTTTCTTT.

The gene calls are TRBV4-2 and TRBJ2-7; possible D gene TRBD1, 6 bases. In germline, CDR1 is LGHNA, CDR2 YNFKEQ. This CDR3 is built from 15 residues. V was pared by 1 base and J by 2 bases, with 12 bases between. The CDR3 protein is CASSQVATGTYEQYF. CDR3 coding DNA: TGTGCCAGCAGCCAAGTAGCGACAGGAACCTACGAGCAGTACTTC.

This clone was seen a few times. This chain links TRBV13 with TRBJ2-5, with D maybe TRBD1 (5 bases). The better agreement between TRBJ2-7 and the DNA end casts doubt on the J call. The CDR3 contains 16 residues. Per the germline V gene, CDR1 is PRHDT and CDR2 is FYEKMQ (reference sequence). CDR3 bases: TGTGCCAGCAGCCCCAGCCGAAAACAGGCTGCCTACGAGCAGTACTTC. This codes for CASSPSRKQAAYEQYF.

The V gene is TRBV28, the J gene TRBJ2-7; TRBD2 matches 9 bases. The CDR3 contains 18 residues. Germline loops: CDR1 MDHEN, CDR2 SYDVKM. J was trimmed by 0 bases and V by 3 bases; bases with no gene match: 12. CDR3 coding DNA: TGTGCCAGCAGTTTGGAAACTAGCGGGTATAGGAGCTCCTACGAGCAGTACTTC. Its translation: CASSLETSGYRSSYEQYF. The variable domain in full, with the rest retrieved from reference TRBV28 and TRBJ2-7, is DVKVTQSSRYLVKRTGEKVFLECVQDMDHENMFWYRQDPGLGLRLIYFSYDVKMKEKGDIPEGYSVSREKKERFSLILESASTNQTSMYLCASSLETSGYRSSYEQYFGPGTRLTVT.

The chain joins TRBV19 to TRBJ1-1, with 8 bases aligning to TRBD1. This CDR3 has 17 amino acids. V was clipped by 5 bases and J by 0 bases; unmatched bases: 11. Per germline, CDR1 LNHDA and CDR2 SQIVND (reference sequence). This chain's CDR3 is CASSLGLGQGLNTEAFF. The CDR3 DNA follows: TGTGCCAGTAGTCTCGGACTAGGACAGGGACTGAACACTGAAGCTTTCTTT.

The V call is TRBV6-6, the J call TRBJ1-1; 10 positions match TRBD1. The V and J ends lost 10 bases and 1 base, in that order; junction bases with no gene match: 6. The length of the CDR3 is 14 residues. Germline lookup yields CDR1 MNHNY and CDR2 SVGAGI (reference sequence). In DNA, the CDR3 is TGTGCCATTTCGACAGGGGGCTGGAACACTGAAGCTTTCTTT. It specifies CAISTGGWNTEAFF.

The chain combines TRBV7-2 with TRBJ2-7, with D possibly TRBD2 on 5 matching bases. The CDR3 has 14 residues. V was cut by 4 bases and J by 5 bases, with 15 bases left in between. Germline loops: CDR1 SGHTA, CDR2 FQGNSA. CDR3 coding DNA: TGTGCCAGCAGCTCCCCCGGGGTATTCAACGAGCAGTACTTC. Its translation: CASSSPGVFNEQYF.

The chain is built from TRBV6-5 and TRBJ2-7; TRBD1 matches 9 bases. V shed 7 bases and J 3 bases; nucleotides not matched to a gene: 4. Germline-derived CDR1 and CDR2 are MNHEY and SVGAGI. This CDR3 spans 13 amino acids. This CDR3 is CASTGTGFYEQYF. The CDR3 coding sequence is TGTGCCAGCACCGGGACAGGGTTCTACGAGCAGTACTTC.

This sequence joins TRBV5-8 and TRBJ1-1, with TRBD1 identical over 12 bases. Trimming took 5 bases from V and 11 from J; bases not matched to a gene: 10. CDR3 length: 14 residues. Germline CDR1 SGHTS, CDR2 YDEGEE. CDR3 DNA sequence: TGTGCCAGCAGTGGCTTGGGACAGGGGGCTATGGCTTTCTTT. It codes for CASSGLGQGAMAFF.

The chain links TRBV14 to TRBJ1-1; D unresolved. The V gene's germline CDR1 is SGHDN and CDR2 FVKESK. The CDR3 is made up of 14 amino acids. The V end was cut by 7 bases, the J end by 0 bases, with 12 bases between. The CDR3 sequence: CASTSTTVNTEAFF. The CDR3 DNA reads TGTGCCAGCACCTCAACCACTGTGAACACTGAAGCTTTCTTT.

The CDR3 reads CASSSGTAVPYEQYF. The CDR3 DNA reads as TGTGCCAGCAGTAGCGGCACGGCCGTGCCCTACGAGCAGTACTTC. This chain uses TRBV13 with TRBJ2-7, with D maybe TRBD2 (6 bases). Trimming took off 6 bases at V and 2 bases at J, with 17 bases between the two ends. This CDR3 has 15 amino acids. Germline CDR1 and CDR2: PRHDT and FYEKMQ (reference sequence).

CDR3 bases: TGTGCCAGCAGCTTAAGTAGGGACAGTTTTTTGTTGAACACTGAAGCTTTCTTT. This translates into CASSLSRDSFLLNTEAFF. The chain recombines TRBV7-6 with TRBJ1-1; 7 nucleotides line up with TRBD1. Germline-derived CDR1 and CDR2 are SGHVS and FNYEAQ. V was pared by 2 bases and J by 0 bases, with 12 bases of the junction left unmatched. The CDR3 consists of 18 residues.

The V call is TRBV28, the J call TRBJ1-2; D is undetermined. From germline, CDR1 is MDHEN and CDR2 SYDVKM. Trimming pared 4 bases from V and 2 bases from J, leaving 11 bases between. The length of the CDR3 is 14 residues. CDR3 in DNA: TGTGCCAGCAGTTATCAGACGGAGAACTATGGCTACACCTTC. It codes for CASSYQTENYGYTF.

The genes are TRBV5-8 and TRBJ1-5; a possible D gene is TRBD1 (5 bases). The CDR3 is 16 residues long. From germline, CDR1 is SGHTS and CDR2 YDEGEE. V dropped 4 bases and J dropped 4 bases, with 18 bases sitting between them. The CDR3: CASSQVSTDPNQPQHF. The CDR3 bases are TGTGCCAGCAGCCAAGTCTCGACAGATCCGAATCAGCCCCAGCATTTT.

The CDR3 DNA follows: TGCAGCGTTGTTCGGGATGGGACCCTCCACTTT. Translation: CSVVRDGTLHF. The V call is TRBV29-1, the J call TRBJ1-6; D remains ambiguous. CDR1 and CDR2 (germline): SQVTM, ANQGSEA. Trimming took 4 bases from V and 14 from J, leaving 12 bases between them. This CDR3 has 11 amino acids. The full variable domain, with the rest looked up from reference TRBV29-1 and TRBJ1-6, is SAVISQKPSRDICQRGTSLTIQCQVDSQVTMMFWYRQQPGQSLTLIATANQGSEATYESGFVIDKFPISRPNLTFSTLTVSNMSPEDSSIYLCSVVRDGTLHFGNGTRLTVT.

In this sample, this clone turned up once. The chain joins TRBV27 to TRBJ2-5, with D possibly being TRBD1 (5 bases). There are 13 residues in the CDR3. In germline, CDR1 is MNHEY, CDR2 SMNVEV (reference sequence). Trimming shortened V by 6 bases and J by 0 bases, and 8 bases separated the two germline ends. The DNA of the CDR3 is TGTGCCAGCAGCCCGGACAACCAAGAGACCCAGTACTTC. Its translation: CASSPDNQETQYF.

This clone appeared a few times. The chain uses TRBV7-9 and TRBJ2-7; a weak D match, TRBD1 (7 bases). Germline assignment: CDR1 SEHNR and CDR2 FQNEAQ (reference sequence). The V gene lost 5 bases and the J gene lost 3 bases, with 17 bases spanning the gap. The CDR3 loop spans 15 amino acids. The CDR3 DNA follows: TGTGCCAGCAGCATTGGGGGGACAGCAGACTACGAGCAGTACTTC. Translated, it gives CASSIGGTADYEQYF.

The chain combines TRBV27 with TRBJ2-7, with 8 positions matching TRBD2. Trimming removed 1 base from V and 7 bases from J; junction bases left unmatched: 9. Germline V CDR1 and CDR2: MNHEY, SMNVEV (reference sequence). This CDR3 has 15 residues. The CDR3 spells CASSLFPGGLREQYF. The CDR3 region has the DNA TGTGCCAGCAGTTTATTCCCGGGAGGGCTAAGAGAGCAGTACTTC.

V gene TRBV9 combines with J gene TRBJ1-2; D gene ambiguous. Germline CDR1 is SGDLS and CDR2 is YYNGEE. The V and J ends lost 0 bases and 6 bases respectively, with 6 bases between them. This CDR3 is built from 12 residues. The CDR3 nucleotides read TGTGCCAGCAGCGTAGATCCCAATGGCTACACCTTC. It codes for CASSVDPNGYTF.

Notes on this clone: Given a far larger clone just one base away, this is likely a sequencing read error. This specimen includes other DNA sequences encoding the same CDR3. The V and J genes are TRBV6-6 and TRBJ1-5; D remains ambiguous. Between the trimmed V and J ends, which lost 4 bases and 11 bases, there was a span of 18 bases. Germline V lookup: CDR1 MNHNY, CDR2 SVGAGI (reference sequence). The CDR3 extends over 14 amino acids. The CDR3 bases are TGTGCCAGCAGTTCGCCCACTCTGGTCAGGTCCCAGCATTTT. Its translation: CASSSPTLVRSQHF.

J is TRBJ2-7 and V is TRBV7-9; TRBD2 matches at 12 bases. Per germline, CDR1 SEHNR and CDR2 FQNEAQ (reference sequence). With 5 bases clipped from V and 9 bases from J, the junction kept 14 bases outside the gene matches. CDR3 length equals 16 residues. CDR3 sequence reads: CASSADSPTSGRRQYF. Written as DNA, the CDR3 is TGTGCCAGCAGCGCGGACAGTCCGACTAGCGGGAGACGGCAGTACTTC.

This chain links TRBV4-1 with TRBJ1-5; D is unclear. CDR1 is MGHRA and CDR2 is YSYEKL in the germline V gene. The V gene lost 4 bases and the J gene lost 8 bases, with 21 bases spanning the gap. The CDR3 is made up of 16 amino acids. The CDR3 loop is CASSRSIGSWREPQHF. The CDR3 nucleotides read TGCGCCAGCAGCCGATCCATAGGCTCCTGGAGGGAGCCCCAGCATTTT.

CDR3 bases: TGTGCCAGCACCTTAGGGACAGGGGGGACTGAAGCTTTCTTT. It codes for CASTLGTGGTEAFF. The chain has TRBV5-4 and TRBJ1-1, with 11 bases matching TRBD1. This CDR3 spans 14 amino acids. The germline V gene has CDR1 SGHNT and CDR2 YYREEE (reference sequence). V was clipped by 6 bases and J by 5 bases; unmatched bases: 6.

The chain joins TRBV28 to TRBJ1-4, with a possible D match to TRBD1 (5 bases). Trimming shortened V by 3 bases and J by 4 bases, and 9 bases separated the two germline ends. The germline gives CDR1 MDHEN, CDR2 SYDVKM. This CDR3 contains 14 residues. The CDR3 reads CASSLGPGNEKLFF. CDR3 coding DNA: TGTGCCAGCAGTTTGGGGCCGGGTAATGAAAAACTGTTTTTT.

CDR3 coding DNA: TGCGCCAGCAGCCCTGGACCCATCACGCTAGGGGACAATGAGCAGTTCTTC. Its translation is CASSPGPITLGDNEQFF. The chain is built from TRBV4-1 and TRBJ2-1; D is perhaps TRBD1 (5 bases). The germline CDR1 and CDR2 sequences are MGHRA and YSYEKL. V gave up 4 bases and J gave up 5 bases, with 21 bases separating them. The CDR3 is 17 amino acids.

This clone was detected a few times. The V call is TRBV14, the J call TRBJ1-2; D gene uncertain. Germline V gene lookup returns CDR1 SGHDN and CDR2 FVKESK. Deletions cut 0 bases from V and 8 bases from J, with 7 bases between. The CDR3 totals 12 residues. The CDR3 coding sequence is TGTGCCAGCAGCCAAGACTTGAGAGGCTACACCTTC. Protein product: CASSQDLRGYTF.

This sequence joins TRBV6-5 and TRBJ2-7; TRBD1 might be the D (6 bases). Per germline, CDR1 MNHEY and CDR2 SVGAGI. Trimming removed 6 bases from V and 4 bases from J, with 19 bases in between. The CDR3 runs to 15 residues. CDR3 in DNA: TGTGCCAGCAGGGATGGGACAAAGGATCTTTACGAGCAGTACTTC. Protein sequence: CASRDGTKDLYEQYF.